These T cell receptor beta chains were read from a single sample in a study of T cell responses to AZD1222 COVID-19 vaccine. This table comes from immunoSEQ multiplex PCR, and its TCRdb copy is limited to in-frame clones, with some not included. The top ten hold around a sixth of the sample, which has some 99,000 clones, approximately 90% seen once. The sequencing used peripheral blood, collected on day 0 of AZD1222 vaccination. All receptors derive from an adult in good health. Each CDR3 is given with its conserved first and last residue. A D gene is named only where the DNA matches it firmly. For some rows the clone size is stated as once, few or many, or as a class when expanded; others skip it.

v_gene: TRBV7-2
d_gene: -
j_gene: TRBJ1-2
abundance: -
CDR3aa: CASSGQGGSVYGYTF
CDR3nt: TGTGCCAGCAGCGGTCAGGGAGGCAGTGTCTATGGCTACACCTTC

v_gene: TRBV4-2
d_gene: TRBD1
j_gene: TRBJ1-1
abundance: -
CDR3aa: CASSPRDSWGTEAFF
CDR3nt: TGTGCCAGCAGCCCCCGGGACAGTTGGGGCACTGAAGCTTTCTTT

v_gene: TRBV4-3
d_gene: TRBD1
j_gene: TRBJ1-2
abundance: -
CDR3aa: CASSQGAPGQGPLYGYTF
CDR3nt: TGCGCCAGCAGCCAGGGAGCCCCGGGACAGGGTCCCCTCTATGGCTACACCTTC

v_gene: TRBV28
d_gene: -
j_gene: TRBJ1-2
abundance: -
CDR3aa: CASTVPPSGYTF
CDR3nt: TGTGCCAGCACCGTCCCCCCGAGTGGCTACACCTTC

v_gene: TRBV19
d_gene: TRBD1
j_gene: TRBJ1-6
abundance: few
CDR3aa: CASRGRQGDNSPLHF
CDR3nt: TGTGCCAGTAGGGGGAGACAGGGAGATAATTCACCCCTCCACTTT

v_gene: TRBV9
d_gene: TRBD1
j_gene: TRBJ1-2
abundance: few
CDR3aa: CASSPGQGIYGYTF
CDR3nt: TGTGCCAGCAGCCCGGGACAGGGGATCTATGGCTACACCTTC

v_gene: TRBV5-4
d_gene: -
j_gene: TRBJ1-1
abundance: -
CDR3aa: CASSFGGLHTEAFF
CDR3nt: TGTGCCAGCAGCTTCGGCGGGCTACACACTGAAGCTTTCTTT

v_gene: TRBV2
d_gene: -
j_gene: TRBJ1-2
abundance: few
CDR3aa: CASRQPGPGYTF
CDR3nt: TGTGCCAGCAGACAACCGGGACCTGGCTACACCTTC

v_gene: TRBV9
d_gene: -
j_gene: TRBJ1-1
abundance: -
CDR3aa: CASSVSQGPNTEAFF
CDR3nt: TGTGCCAGCAGCGTATCACAGGGACCGAACACTGAAGCTTTCTTT

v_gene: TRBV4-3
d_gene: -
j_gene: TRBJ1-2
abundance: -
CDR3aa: CASSQRRGGGQNGYTF
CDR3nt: TGCGCCAGCAGCCAACGGCGAGGGGGGGGCCAAAATGGCTACACCTTC

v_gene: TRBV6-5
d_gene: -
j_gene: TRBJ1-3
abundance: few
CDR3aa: CASSYSRPKSGNTIYF
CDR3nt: TGTGCCAGCAGTTACTCGAGGCCGAAATCTGGAAACACCATATATTTT

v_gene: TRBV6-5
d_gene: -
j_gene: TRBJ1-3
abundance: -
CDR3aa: CASSSSRSGNTIYF
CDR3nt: TGTGCCAGCAGTTCCAGCCGCTCTGGAAACACCATATATTTT

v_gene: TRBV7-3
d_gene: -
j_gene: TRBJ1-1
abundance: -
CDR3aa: CASSADGNTEAFF
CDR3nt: TGTGCCAGCAGTGCCGACGGGAACACTGAAGCTTTCTTT

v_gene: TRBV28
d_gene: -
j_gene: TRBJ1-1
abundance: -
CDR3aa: CASSLYRQTLF
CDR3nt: TGTGCCAGCAGTTTATACCGACAAACGCTCTTT

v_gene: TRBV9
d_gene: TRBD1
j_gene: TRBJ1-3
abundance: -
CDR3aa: CASSVKQGAPGNTIYF
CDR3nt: TGTGCCAGCAGCGTCAAACAGGGGGCGCCGGGAAACACCATATATTTT

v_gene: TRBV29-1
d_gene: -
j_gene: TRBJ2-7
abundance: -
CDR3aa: CSVGPGNYEQYF
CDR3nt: TGCAGCGTTGGGCCCGGGAACTACGAGCAGTACTTC

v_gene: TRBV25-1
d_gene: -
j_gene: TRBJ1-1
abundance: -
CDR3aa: CASSFRGGMNTEAFF
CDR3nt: TGTGCCAGCAGTTTCAGGGGCGGGATGAACACTGAAGCTTTCTTT

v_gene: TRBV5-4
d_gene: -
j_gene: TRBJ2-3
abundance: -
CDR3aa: CASSARDRTDTQYF
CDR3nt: TGTGCCAGCAGCGCCCGGGACCGCACAGATACGCAGTATTTT

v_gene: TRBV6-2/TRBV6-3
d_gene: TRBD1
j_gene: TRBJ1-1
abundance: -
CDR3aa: CASSQDRGTEAFF
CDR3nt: TGTGCCAGCAGCCAGGACAGGGGGACTGAAGCTTTCTTT

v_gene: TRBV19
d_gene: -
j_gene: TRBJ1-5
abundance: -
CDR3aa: CASSIAGGRNQPQHF
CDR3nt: TGTGCCAGTAGTATTGCGGGGGGTAGAAATCAGCCCCAGCATTTT

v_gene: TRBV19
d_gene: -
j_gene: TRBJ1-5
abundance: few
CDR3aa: CASSQQKGQPQHF
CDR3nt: TGTGCCAGTAGCCAACAGAAGGGTCAGCCCCAGCATTTT

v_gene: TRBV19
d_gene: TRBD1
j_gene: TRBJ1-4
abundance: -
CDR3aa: CASSATGVANEKLFF
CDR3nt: TGTGCCAGTAGTGCGACAGGGGTCGCGAATGAAAAACTGTTTTTT

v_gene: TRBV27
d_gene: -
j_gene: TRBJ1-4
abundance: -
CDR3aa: CASSFSWARDEKLFF
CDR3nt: TGTGCCAGCAGTTTCAGTTGGGCAAGGGATGAAAAACTGTTTTTT

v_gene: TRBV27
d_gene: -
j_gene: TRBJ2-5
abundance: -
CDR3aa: CASKIQGAQETQYF
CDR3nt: TGTGCCAGCAAAATACAGGGTGCCCAAGAGACCCAGTACTTC

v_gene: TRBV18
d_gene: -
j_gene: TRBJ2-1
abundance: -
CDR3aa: CASSPGDWYNEQFF
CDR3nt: TGTGCCAGCTCACCCGGGGACTGGTACAATGAGCAGTTCTTC

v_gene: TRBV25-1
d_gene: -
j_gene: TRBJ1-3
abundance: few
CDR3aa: CASSPSEVDQAGNTIYF
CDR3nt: TGTGCCAGCAGTCCCTCTGAAGTGGACCAGGCTGGAAACACCATATATTTT

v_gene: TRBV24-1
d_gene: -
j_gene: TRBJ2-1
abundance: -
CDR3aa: CATSDLPNEQFF
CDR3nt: TGTGCCACCAGTGATTTGCCCAATGAGCAGTTCTTC

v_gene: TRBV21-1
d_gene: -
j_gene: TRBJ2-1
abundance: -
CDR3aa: CASSRTSGSYEQFF
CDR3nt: TGTGCCAGCAGCCGGACTAGCGGGAGTTATGAGCAGTTCTTC

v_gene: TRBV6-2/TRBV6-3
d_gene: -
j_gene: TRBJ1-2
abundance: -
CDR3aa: CASSYERYGYTF
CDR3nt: TGTGCCAGCAGTTACGAACGCTATGGCTACACCTTC

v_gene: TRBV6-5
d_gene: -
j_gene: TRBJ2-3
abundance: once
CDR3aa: CASTLLGTDTDTQYF
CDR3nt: TGTGCCAGCACTTTACTGGGGACCGACACAGATACGCAGTATTTT

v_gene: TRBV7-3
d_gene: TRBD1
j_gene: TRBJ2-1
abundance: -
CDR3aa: CASSQGGQGRNEQFF
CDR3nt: TGTGCCAGCAGCCAGGGGGGACAGGGCCGCAATGAGCAGTTCTTC

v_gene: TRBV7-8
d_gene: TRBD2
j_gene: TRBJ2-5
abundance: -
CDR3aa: CASSPGGGLGMETQYF
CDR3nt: TGTGCCAGCTCGCCCGGGGGGGGGCTCGGAATGGAGACCCAGTACTTC

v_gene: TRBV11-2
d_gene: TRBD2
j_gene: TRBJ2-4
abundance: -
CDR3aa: CASSPRSGGEAKNIQYF
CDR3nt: TGTGCCAGCAGCCCCCGCTCCGGGGGGGAAGCCAAAAACATTCAGTACTTC

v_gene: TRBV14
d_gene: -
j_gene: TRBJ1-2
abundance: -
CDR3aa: CASSQERRGGNYGYTF
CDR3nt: TGTGCCAGCAGCCAAGAAAGGAGGGGCGGAAACTATGGCTACACCTTC

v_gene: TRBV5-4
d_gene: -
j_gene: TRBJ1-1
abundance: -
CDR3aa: CASSLSMGGSTEAFF
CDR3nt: TGTGCCAGCAGCTTGAGTATGGGGGGAAGCACTGAAGCTTTCTTT

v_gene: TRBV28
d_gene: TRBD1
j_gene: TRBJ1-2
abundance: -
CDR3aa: CASSNPGTGGTYGYTF
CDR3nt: TGTGCCAGCAGCAACCCCGGGACAGGGGGGACCTATGGCTACACCTTC

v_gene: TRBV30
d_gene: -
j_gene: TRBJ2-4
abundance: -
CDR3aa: CAWSGGTKNIQYF
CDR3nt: TGTGCCTGGAGCGGAGGGACCAAAAACATTCAGTACTTC

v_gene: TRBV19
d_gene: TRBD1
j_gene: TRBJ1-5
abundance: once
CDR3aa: CASTPTDRGNQPQHF
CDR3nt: TGTGCCAGTACCCCAACAGACAGGGGAAATCAGCCCCAGCATTTT

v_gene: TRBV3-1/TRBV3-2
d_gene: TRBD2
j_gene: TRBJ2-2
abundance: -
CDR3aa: CASSQDPLAGNTGELFF
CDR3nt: TGTGCCAGCAGCCAAGATCCACTAGCGGGAAACACCGGGGAGCTGTTTTTT

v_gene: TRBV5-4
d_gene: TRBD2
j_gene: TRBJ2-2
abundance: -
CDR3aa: CATLTSENTGELFF
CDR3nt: TGTGCCACCCTAACTAGCGAGAACACCGGGGAGCTGTTTTTT

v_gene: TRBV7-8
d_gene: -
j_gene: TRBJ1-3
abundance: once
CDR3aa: CASSSPTGRSGNTIYF
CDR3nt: TGTGCCAGCAGCTCACCGACAGGCCGCTCTGGAAACACCATATATTTT